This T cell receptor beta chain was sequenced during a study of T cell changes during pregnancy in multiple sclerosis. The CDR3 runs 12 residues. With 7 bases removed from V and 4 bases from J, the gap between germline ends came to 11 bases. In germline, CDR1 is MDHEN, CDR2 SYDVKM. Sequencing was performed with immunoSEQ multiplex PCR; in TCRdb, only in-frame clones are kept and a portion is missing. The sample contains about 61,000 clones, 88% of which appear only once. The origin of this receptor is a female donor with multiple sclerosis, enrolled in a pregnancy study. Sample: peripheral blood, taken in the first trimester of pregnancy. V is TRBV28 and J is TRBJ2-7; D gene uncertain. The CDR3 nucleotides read TGTGCCAGCACGACTTCAACATACGAGCAGTACTTC. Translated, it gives CASTTSTYEQYF.